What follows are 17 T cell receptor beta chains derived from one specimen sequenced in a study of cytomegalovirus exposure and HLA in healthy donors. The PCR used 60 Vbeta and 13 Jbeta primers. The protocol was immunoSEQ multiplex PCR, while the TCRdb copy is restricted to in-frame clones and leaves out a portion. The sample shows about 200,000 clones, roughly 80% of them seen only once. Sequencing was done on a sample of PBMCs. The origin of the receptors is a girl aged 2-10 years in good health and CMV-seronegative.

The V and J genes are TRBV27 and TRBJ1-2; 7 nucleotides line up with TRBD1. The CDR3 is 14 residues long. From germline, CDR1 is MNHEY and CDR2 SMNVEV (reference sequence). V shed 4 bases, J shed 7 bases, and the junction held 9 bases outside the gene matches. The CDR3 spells CASSSIKGAAGYTF. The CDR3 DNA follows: TGTGCCAGCAGTTCGATAAAGGGGGCCGCTGGCTACACCTTC.

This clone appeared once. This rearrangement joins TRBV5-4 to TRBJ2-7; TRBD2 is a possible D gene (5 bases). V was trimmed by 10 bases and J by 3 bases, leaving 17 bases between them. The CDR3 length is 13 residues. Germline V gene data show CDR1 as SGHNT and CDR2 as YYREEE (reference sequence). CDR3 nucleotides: TGTGCCGTGAACATGCGGACTGACTACGAGCAGTACTTC. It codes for CAVNMRTDYEQYF.

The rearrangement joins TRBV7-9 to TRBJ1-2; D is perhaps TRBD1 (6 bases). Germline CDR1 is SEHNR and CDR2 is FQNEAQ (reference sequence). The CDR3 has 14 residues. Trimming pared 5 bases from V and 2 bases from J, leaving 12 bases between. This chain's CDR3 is CASSANTGNYGYTF. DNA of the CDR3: TGTGCCAGCAGCGCCAATACAGGGAACTATGGCTACACCTTC.

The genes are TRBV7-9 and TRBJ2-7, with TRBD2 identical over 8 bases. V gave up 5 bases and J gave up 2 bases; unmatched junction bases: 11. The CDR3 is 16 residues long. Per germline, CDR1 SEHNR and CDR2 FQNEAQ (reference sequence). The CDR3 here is CASSRGRGGGTYEQYF. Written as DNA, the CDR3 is TGTGCCAGCAGCCGAGGTCGGGGCGGGGGGACCTACGAGCAGTACTTC. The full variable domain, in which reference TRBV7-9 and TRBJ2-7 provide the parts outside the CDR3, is DTGVSQNPRHKITKRGQNVTFRCDPISEHNRLYWYRQTLGQGPEFLTYFQNEAQLEKSRLLSDRFSAERPKGSFSTLEIQRTEQGDSAMYLCASSRGRGGGTYEQYFGPGTRLTVT.

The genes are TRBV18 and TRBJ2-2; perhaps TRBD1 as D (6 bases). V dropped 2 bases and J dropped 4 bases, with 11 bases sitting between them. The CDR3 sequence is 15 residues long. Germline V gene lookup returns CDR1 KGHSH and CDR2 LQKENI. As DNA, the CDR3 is TGTGCCAGCTCACCATCCCAGGGGTTCACCGGGGAGCTGTTTTTT. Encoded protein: CASSPSQGFTGELFF.

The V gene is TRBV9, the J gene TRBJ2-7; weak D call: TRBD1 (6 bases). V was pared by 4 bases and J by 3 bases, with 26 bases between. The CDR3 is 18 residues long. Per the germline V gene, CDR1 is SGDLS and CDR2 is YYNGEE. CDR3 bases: TGTGCCAGCAGCTATATAAGACTCCGGGACAAAACGTACTACGAGCAGTACTTC. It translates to CASSYIRLRDKTYYEQYF.

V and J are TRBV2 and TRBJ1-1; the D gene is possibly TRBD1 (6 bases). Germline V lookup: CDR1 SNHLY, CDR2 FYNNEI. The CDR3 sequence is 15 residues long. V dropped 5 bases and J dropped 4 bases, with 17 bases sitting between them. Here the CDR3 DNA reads TGTGCCAGCAGTAAGGACAGCGGCGGGAGCACTGAAGCTTTCTTT. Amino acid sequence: CASSKDSGGSTEAFF.

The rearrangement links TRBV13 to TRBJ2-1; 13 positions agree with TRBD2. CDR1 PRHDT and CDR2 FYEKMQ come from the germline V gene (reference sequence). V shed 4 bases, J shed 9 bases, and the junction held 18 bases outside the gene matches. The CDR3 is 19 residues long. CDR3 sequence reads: CASSSPFTGLAGAKGEQFF. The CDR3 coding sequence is TGTGCCAGCAGCTCCCCCTTTACCGGACTAGCGGGAGCTAAGGGTGAGCAGTTCTTC.

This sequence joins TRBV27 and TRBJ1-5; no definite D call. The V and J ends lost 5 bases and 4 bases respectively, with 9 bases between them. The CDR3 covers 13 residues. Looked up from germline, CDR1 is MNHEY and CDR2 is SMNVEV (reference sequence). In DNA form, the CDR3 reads TGTGCCAGCAGTCTCACAAGTAATCAGCCCCAGCATTTT. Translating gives CASSLTSNQPQHF.

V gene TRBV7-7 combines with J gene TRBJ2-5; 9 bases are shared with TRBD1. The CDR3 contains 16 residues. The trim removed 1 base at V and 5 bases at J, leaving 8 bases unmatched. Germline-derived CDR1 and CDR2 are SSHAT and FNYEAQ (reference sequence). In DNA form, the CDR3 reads TGTGCCAGCAGCTTAGTACCGGGACAGGGTATCGAGACCCAGTACTTC. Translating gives CASSLVPGQGIETQYF.

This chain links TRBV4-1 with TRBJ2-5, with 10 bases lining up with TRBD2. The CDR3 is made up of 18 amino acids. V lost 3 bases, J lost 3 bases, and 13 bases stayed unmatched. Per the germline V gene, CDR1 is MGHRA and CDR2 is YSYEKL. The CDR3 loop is CASSQTRTSGTLKETQYF. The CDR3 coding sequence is TGCGCCAGCAGCCAGACCAGGACTAGCGGAACATTAAAAGAGACCCAGTACTTC.

In DNA, the CDR3 is TGTGCCACCAGCAGTCCCGGGAGCATTGGAAATGAGCAGTTCTTC. Encoded protein: CATSSPGSIGNEQFF. This chain connects TRBV15 to TRBJ2-1, with D perhaps TRBD2 (6 bases). V shed 3 bases and J shed 7 bases, with 16 bases lying between them. CDR3 length: 15 residues. Germline-derived CDR1 and CDR2 are LNHNV and YYDKDF (reference sequence).

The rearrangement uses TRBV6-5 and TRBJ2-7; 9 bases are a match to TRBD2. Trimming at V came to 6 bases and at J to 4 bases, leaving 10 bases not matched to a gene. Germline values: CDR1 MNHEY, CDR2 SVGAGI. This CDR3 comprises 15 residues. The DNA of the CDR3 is TGTGCCAGCAGCCCAATCATTAGCGGGGGATACGAGCAGTACTTC. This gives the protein CASSPIISGGYEQYF.

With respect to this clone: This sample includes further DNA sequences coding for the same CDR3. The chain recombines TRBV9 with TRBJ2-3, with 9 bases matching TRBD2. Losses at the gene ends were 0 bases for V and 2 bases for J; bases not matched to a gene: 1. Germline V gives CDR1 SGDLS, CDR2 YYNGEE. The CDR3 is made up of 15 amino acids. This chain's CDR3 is CASSVGLADTDTQYF. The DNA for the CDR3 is TGTGCCAGCAGCGTAGGACTAGCGGACACAGATACGCAGTATTTT.

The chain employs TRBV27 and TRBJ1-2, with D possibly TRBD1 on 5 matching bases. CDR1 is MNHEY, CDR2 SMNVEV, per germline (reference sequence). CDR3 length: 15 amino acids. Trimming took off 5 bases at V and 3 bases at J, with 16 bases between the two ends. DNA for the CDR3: TGTGCCAGCAGTAGTAGACAGACGCTTCACTATGGCTACACCTTC. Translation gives CASSSRQTLHYGYTF.

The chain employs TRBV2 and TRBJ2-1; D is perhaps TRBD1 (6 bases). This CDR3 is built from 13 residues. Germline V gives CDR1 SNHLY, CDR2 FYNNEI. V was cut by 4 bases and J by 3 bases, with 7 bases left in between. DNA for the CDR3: TGTGCCAGCAGTGGACAGGTCTACAATGAGCAGTTCTTC. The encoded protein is CASSGQVYNEQFF.

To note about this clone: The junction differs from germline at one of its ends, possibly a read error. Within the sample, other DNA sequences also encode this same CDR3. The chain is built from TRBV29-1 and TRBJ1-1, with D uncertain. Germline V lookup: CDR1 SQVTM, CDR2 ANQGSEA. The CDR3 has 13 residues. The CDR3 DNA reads TGCAGCGCCCAGAAGCACAGAAACACCGAAGCTTTCTTT. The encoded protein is CSAQKHRNTEAFF.